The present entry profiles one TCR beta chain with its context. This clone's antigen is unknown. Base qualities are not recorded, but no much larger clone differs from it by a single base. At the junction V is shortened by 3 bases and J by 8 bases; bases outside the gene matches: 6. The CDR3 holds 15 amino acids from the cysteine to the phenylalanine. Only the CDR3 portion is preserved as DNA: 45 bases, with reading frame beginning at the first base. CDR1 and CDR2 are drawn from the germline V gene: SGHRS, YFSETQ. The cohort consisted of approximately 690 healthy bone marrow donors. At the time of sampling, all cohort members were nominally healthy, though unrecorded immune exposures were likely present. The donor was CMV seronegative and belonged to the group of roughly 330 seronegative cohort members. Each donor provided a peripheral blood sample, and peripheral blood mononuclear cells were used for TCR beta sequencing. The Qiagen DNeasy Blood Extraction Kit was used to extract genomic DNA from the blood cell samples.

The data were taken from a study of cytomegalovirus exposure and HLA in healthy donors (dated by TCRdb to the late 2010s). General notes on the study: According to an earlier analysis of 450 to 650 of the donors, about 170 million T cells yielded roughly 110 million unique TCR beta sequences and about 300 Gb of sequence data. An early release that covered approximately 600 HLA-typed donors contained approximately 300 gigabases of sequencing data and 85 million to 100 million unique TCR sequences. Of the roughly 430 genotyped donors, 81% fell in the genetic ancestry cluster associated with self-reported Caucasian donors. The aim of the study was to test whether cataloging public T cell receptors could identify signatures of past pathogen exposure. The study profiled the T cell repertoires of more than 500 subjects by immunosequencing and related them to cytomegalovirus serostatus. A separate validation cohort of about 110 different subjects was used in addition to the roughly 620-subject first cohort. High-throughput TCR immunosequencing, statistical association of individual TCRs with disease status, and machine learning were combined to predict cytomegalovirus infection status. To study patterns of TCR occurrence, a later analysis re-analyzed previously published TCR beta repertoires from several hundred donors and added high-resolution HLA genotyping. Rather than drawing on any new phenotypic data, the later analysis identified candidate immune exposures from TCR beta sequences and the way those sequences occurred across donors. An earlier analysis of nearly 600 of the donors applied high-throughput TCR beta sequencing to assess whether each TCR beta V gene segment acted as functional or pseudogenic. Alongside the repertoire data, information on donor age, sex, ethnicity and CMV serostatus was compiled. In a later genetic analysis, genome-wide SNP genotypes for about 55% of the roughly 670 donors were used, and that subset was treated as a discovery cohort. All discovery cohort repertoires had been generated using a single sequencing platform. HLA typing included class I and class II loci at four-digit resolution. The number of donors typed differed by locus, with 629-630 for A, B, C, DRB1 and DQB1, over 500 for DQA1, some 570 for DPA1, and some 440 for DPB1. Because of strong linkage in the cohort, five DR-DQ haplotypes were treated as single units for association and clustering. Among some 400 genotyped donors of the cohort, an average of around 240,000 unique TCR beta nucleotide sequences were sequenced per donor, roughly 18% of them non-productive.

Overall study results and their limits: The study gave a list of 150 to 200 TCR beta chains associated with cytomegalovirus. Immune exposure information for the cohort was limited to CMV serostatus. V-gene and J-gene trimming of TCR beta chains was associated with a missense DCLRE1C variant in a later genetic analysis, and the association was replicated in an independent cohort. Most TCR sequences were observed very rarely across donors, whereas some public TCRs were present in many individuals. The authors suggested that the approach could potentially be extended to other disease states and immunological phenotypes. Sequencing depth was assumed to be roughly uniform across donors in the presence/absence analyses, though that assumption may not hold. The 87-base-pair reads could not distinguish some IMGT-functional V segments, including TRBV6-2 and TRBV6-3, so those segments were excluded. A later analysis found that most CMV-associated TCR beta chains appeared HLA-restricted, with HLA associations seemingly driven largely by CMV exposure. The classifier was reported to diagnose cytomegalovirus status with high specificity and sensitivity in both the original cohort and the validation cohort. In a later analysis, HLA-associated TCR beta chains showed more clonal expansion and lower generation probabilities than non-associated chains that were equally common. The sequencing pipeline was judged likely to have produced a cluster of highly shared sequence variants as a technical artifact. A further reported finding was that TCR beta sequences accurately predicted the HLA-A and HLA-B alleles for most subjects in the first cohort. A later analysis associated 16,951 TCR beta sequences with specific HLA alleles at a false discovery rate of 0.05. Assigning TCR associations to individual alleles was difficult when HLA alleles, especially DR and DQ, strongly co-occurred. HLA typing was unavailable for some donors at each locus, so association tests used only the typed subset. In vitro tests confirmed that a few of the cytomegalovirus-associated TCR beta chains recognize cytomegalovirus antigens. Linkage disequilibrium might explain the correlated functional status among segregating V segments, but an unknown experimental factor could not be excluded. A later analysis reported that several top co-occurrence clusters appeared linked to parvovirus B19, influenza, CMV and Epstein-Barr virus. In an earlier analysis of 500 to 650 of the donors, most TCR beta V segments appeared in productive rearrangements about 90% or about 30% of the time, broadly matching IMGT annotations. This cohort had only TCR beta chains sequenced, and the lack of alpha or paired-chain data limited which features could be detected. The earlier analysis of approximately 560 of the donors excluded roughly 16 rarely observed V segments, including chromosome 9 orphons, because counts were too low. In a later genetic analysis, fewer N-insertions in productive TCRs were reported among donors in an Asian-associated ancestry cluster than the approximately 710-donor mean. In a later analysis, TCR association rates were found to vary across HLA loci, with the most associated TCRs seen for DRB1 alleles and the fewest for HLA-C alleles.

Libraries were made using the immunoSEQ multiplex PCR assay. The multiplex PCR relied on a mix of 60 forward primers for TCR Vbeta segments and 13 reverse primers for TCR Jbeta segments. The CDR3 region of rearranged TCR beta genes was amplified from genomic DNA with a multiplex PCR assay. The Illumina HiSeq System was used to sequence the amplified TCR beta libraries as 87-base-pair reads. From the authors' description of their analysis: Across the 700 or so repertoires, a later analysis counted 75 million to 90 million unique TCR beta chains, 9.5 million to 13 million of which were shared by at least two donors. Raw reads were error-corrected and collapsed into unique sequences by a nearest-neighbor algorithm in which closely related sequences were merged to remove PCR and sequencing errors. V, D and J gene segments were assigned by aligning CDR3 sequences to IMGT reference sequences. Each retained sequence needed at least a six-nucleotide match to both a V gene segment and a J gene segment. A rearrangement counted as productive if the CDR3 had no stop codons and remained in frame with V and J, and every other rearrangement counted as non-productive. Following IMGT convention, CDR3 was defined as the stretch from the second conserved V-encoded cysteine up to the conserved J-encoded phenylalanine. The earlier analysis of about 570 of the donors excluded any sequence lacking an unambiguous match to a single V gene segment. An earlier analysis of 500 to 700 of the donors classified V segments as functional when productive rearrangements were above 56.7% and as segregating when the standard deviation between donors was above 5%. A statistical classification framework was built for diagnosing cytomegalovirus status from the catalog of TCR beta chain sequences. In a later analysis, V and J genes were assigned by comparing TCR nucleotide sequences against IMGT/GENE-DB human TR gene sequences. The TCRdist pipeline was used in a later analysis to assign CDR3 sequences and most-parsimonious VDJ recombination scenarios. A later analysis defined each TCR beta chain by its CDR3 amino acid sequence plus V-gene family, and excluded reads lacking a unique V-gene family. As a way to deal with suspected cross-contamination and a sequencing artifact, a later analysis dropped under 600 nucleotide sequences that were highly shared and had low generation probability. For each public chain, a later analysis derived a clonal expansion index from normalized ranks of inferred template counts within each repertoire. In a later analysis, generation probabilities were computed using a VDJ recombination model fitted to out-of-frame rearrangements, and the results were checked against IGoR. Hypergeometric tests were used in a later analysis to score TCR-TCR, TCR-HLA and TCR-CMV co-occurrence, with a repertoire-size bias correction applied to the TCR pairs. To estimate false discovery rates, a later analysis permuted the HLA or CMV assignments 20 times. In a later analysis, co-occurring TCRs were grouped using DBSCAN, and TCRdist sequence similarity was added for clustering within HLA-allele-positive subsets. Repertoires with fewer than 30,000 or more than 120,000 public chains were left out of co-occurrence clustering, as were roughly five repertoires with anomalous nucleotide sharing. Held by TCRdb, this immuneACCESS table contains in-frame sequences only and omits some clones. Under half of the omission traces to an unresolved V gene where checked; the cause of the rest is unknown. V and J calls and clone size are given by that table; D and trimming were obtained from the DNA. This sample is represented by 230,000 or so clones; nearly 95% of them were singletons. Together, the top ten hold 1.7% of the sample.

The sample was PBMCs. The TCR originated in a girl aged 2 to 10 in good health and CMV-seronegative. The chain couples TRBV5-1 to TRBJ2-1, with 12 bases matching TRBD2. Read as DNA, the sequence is TGCGCCAGCAGCTCTGGACTAGCGGGACGTGATGAGCAGTTCTTC. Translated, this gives CASSSGLAGRDEQFF.